This T cell receptor beta chain was profiled in a study of molecular identifiers for immune sequencing clone quantification. Isolation of naive CD8 T cells was achieved by sorting on a CD8+CD4-CCR7+CD45RA+ phenotype. Bulk TCR library preparation followed previously described methods with listed TCR primers. TCRdb re-called the PCR reads with MiXCR, one entry per CDR3 protein. The sample gives some 680,000 distinct CDR3 sequences, roughly 25% of which show up once; about 0.81% is in the top ten. Study-level findings and limits: Over 99% of CMV-specific effector molecules, but under 1% of naive ones, were in clones above 20 copies.

Trimming took off 5 bases at V and 4 bases at J, with 11 bases between the two ends. The germline CDR1 and CDR2 sequences are KGHDR and SFDVKD. The CDR3 sequence is 13 residues long. This clonotype showed up just a few times. Its antigen is not known. Source material: naive CD8+ T cells from blood, with Jurkat cell RNA spiked in. Specified subset: FACS-sorted CD8+CD4-CCR7+CD45RA+ naive T cells. The sequence derives from a human donor in good health. Some libraries in this study had Jurkat cell RNA spiked in. The J gene is TRBJ2-7, the V gene TRBV24-1; D is possibly TRBD1 (6 bases). The CDR3 sequence is CATSVSGAYEQYF. Written as DNA, the CDR3 is TGTGCCACCAGTGTATCAGGGGCGTACGAGCAGTACTTC.